This T cell receptor beta chain emerged from a study of Graves' ophthalmopathy and Graves' hyperthyroidism. Study as a whole: Peripheral blood samples were taken at initial diagnosis, before any treatment. Overall study findings and caveats: In blood appeared most of the expanded thyroid clonotypes whose frequency exceeded 0.001. The model reached around 66% sensitivity and roughly 72% specificity for predicting ophthalmopathy progression.

RNA transcripts were the template, and TCR beta CDR3 regions were amplified from them. First-round RT-PCR employed HTBI primers, with a second-round multiplex PCR after it. Each CDR3 protein gets one entry after TCRdb re-called the multiplex PCR reads with MiXCR. The data show a few hundred thousand distinct CDR3 sequences, about 18% seen once. The CDR3 contains 14 residues. Germline assignment: CDR1 SGHTA and CDR2 FQGNSA. Between the trimmed V and J ends, which lost 3 bases and 4 bases, there was a span of 10 bases. Comment on this clonotype: Antigen specificity is unknown.

V usage is TRBV7-2 and J usage is TRBJ1-3; D is ambiguous. This clonotype was sampled from an adult woman with stable Graves' hyperthyroidism. Input material: peripheral blood. The CDR3 bases are TGTGCCAGCAGCTTCGGGTCCCCCGGAAACACCATATATTTT. Residues: CASSFGSPGNTIYF.